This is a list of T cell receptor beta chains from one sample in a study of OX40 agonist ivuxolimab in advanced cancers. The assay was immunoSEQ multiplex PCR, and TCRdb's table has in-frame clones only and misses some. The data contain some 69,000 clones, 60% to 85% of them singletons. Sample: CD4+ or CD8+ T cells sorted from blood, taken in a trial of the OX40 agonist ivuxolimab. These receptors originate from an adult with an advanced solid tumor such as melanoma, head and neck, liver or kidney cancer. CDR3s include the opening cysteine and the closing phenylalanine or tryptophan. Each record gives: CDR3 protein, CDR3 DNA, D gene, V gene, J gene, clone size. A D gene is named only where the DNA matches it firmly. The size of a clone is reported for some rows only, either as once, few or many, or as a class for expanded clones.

CDR3 protein: CASSLEWPGLDEQFF
CDR3 DNA: TGCGCCAGCAGCTTGGAGTGGCCAGGATTAGATGAGCAGTTCTTC
D gene: .
V gene: TRBV5-1
J gene: TRBJ2-1
clone size: .

CDR3 protein: CASGPGDRGKETQYF
CDR3 DNA: TGTGCTAGTGGTCCAGGGGACAGGGGAAAAGAGACCCAGTACTTC
D gene: TRBD1
V gene: TRBV12-5
J gene: TRBJ2-5
clone size: .

CDR3 protein: CASSPVGDQETQYF
CDR3 DNA: TGCGCCAGCAGTCCCGTCGGAGACCAAGAGACCCAGTACTTC
D gene: .
V gene: TRBV5-1
J gene: TRBJ2-5
clone size: .

CDR3 protein: CASTSTGYTGELFF
CDR3 DNA: TGTGCCAGCACGTCGACAGGGTACACCGGGGAGCTGTTTTTT
D gene: TRBD1
V gene: TRBV25-1
J gene: TRBJ2-2
clone size: .

CDR3 protein: CASSDENTGELFF
CDR3 DNA: TGTGCCAGCAGTGATGAGAACACCGGGGAGCTGTTTTTT
D gene: .
V gene: TRBV6-4
J gene: TRBJ2-2
clone size: .

CDR3 protein: CATSDTLYQETQYF
CDR3 DNA: TGTGCCACCTCGGACACCTTGTACCAAGAGACCCAGTACTTC
D gene: .
V gene: TRBV19
J gene: TRBJ2-5
clone size: .

CDR3 protein: CASKDRVSGYTF
CDR3 DNA: TGCGCCAGCAAAGACAGGGTCTCTGGCTACACCTTC
D gene: TRBD1
V gene: TRBV10-1
J gene: TRBJ1-2
clone size: .

CDR3 protein: CASSSQTSGTDTQYF
CDR3 DNA: TGTGCCAGTAGTTCCCAGACTAGCGGCACAGATACGCAGTATTTT
D gene: TRBD2
V gene: TRBV19
J gene: TRBJ2-3
clone size: .

CDR3 protein: CASSYSGRRADTQYF
CDR3 DNA: TGTGCCAGCAGTTACAGCGGGAGGCGGGCAGATACGCAGTATTTT
D gene: TRBD2
V gene: TRBV6-5
J gene: TRBJ2-3
clone size: few

CDR3 protein: CASSKTSSYNEQFF
CDR3 DNA: TGCGCCAGCAGCAAGACCAGCTCCTACAATGAGCAGTTCTTC
D gene: .
V gene: TRBV10-1
J gene: TRBJ2-1
clone size: .

CDR3 protein: CASSIGTSGLRSYNEQFF
CDR3 DNA: TGTGCCAGTAGTATAGGGACTAGCGGGCTACGTTCCTACAATGAGCAGTTCTTC
D gene: TRBD2
V gene: TRBV19
J gene: TRBJ2-1
clone size: .

CDR3 protein: CASSLDWTLSYNEQFF
CDR3 DNA: TGCGCCAGCAGCTTGGATTGGACTCTCTCCTACAATGAGCAGTTCTTC
D gene: .
V gene: TRBV5-1
J gene: TRBJ2-1
clone size: .

CDR3 protein: CASSPDRDTDTQYF
CDR3 DNA: TGTGCCAGCAGCCCCGACAGGGACACAGATACGCAGTATTTT
D gene: TRBD1
V gene: TRBV7-3
J gene: TRBJ2-3
clone size: .

CDR3 protein: CASSSSSHGADYEQYF
CDR3 DNA: TGTGCCAGCAGCTCCTCGTCGCACGGGGCGGACTACGAGCAGTACTTC
D gene: .
V gene: TRBV28
J gene: TRBJ2-7
clone size: .

CDR3 protein: CASSPGQGAGEKLFF
CDR3 DNA: TGTGCCAGCAGCCCCGGACAGGGCGCGGGCGAAAAACTGTTTTTT
D gene: TRBD1
V gene: TRBV7-8
J gene: TRBJ1-4
clone size: .

CDR3 protein: CATNRRGQSTDTQYF
CDR3 DNA: TGTGCCACCAACCGGCGCGGACAGAGCACAGATACGCAGTATTTT
D gene: .
V gene: TRBV19
J gene: TRBJ2-3
clone size: .

CDR3 protein: CASSEWIGSYEQYF
CDR3 DNA: TGTGCCAGCAGTGAATGGATCGGCTCCTACGAGCAGTACTTC
D gene: .
V gene: TRBV6-1
J gene: TRBJ2-7
clone size: .

CDR3 protein: CASSYGQASTDTQYF
CDR3 DNA: TGTGCCAGCAGCTATGGACAGGCGAGCACAGATACGCAGTATTTT
D gene: TRBD1
V gene: TRBV5-4
J gene: TRBJ2-3
clone size: .

CDR3 protein: CASGVVAGNEQYF
CDR3 DNA: TGTGCCAGCGGAGTAGTAGCGGGTAACGAGCAGTACTTC
D gene: TRBD2
V gene: TRBV2
J gene: TRBJ2-7
clone size: .

CDR3 protein: CASSAASSYEQYF
CDR3 DNA: TGTGCCAGCAGCGCGGCAAGCTCCTACGAGCAGTACTTC
D gene: .
V gene: TRBV9
J gene: TRBJ2-7
clone size: once

CDR3 protein: CASSLHGADTQYF
CDR3 DNA: TGTGCCAGCAGCTTGCATGGGGCGGATACGCAGTATTTT
D gene: .
V gene: TRBV7-9
J gene: TRBJ2-3
clone size: .

CDR3 protein: CASSQDGGGQTRGQFF
CDR3 DNA: TGCGCCAGCAGCCAAGATGGAGGGGGACAAACCAGGGGGCAGTTCTTC
D gene: .
V gene: TRBV4-1
J gene: TRBJ2-1
clone size: .

CDR3 protein: CASSLGQRGNTIYF
CDR3 DNA: TGTGCCAGCAGCCTGGGACAGCGAGGAAACACCATATATTTT
D gene: TRBD1
V gene: TRBV5-5
J gene: TRBJ1-3
clone size: .

CDR3 protein: CASSHSPGTGNTEAFF
CDR3 DNA: TGTGCCAGCTCACACAGTCCCGGGACAGGGAACACTGAAGCTTTCTTT
D gene: TRBD1
V gene: TRBV18
J gene: TRBJ1-1
clone size: .

CDR3 protein: CASSPGRGNQPQHF
CDR3 DNA: TGTGCCAGCAGCCCTGGGAGGGGCAATCAGCCCCAGCATTTT
D gene: .
V gene: TRBV28
J gene: TRBJ1-5
clone size: .

CDR3 protein: CAWSHSAGPNQPQHF
CDR3 DNA: TGTGCCTGGAGCCATTCAGCAGGGCCGAATCAGCCCCAGCATTTT
D gene: .
V gene: TRBV30
J gene: TRBJ1-5
clone size: few

CDR3 protein: CASSLEGENTQYF
CDR3 DNA: TGTGCCAGCAGCTTAGAGGGGGAGAATACGCAGTATTTT
D gene: .
V gene: TRBV11-3
J gene: TRBJ2-3
clone size: few

CDR3 protein: CASLQERTEAFF
CDR3 DNA: TGTGCCAGTTTACAGGAGAGGACTGAAGCTTTCTTT
D gene: .
V gene: TRBV2
J gene: TRBJ1-1
clone size: once

CDR3 protein: CASSYQGRGQDTQYF
CDR3 DNA: TGTGCCAGCAGCTACCAGGGGAGAGGGCAAGATACGCAGTATTTT
D gene: .
V gene: TRBV11-2
J gene: TRBJ2-3
clone size: .

CDR3 protein: CASSSTIKGLAGTFYEQYF
CDR3 DNA: TGTGCCAGCAGTTCCACGATAAAGGGACTAGCGGGAACATTCTACGAGCAGTACTTC
D gene: TRBD2
V gene: TRBV27
J gene: TRBJ2-7
clone size: .

CDR3 protein: CASSQEGGRSHEQYF
CDR3 DNA: TGCGCCAGCAGCCAAGAAGGGGGCAGGTCCCACGAGCAGTACTTC
D gene: TRBD1
V gene: TRBV4-1
J gene: TRBJ2-7
clone size: .

CDR3 protein: CASSLRGRGNYGYTF
CDR3 DNA: TGTGCCAGCAGCTTGAGGGGCAGGGGTAACTATGGCTACACCTTC
D gene: .
V gene: TRBV5-6
J gene: TRBJ1-2
clone size: .

CDR3 protein: CASSQGTRGYTF
CDR3 DNA: TGTGCCAGTAGTCAGGGGACGCGTGGCTACACCTTC
D gene: .
V gene: TRBV19
J gene: TRBJ1-2
clone size: .

CDR3 protein: CASSPSGGRTDTQYF
CDR3 DNA: TGTGCCAGCAGCCCCTCGGGGGGCCGGACAGATACGCAGTATTTT
D gene: .
V gene: TRBV9
J gene: TRBJ2-3
clone size: few

CDR3 protein: CASSLDPPVSAYNEQFF
CDR3 DNA: TGCGCCAGCAGCTTGGACCCGCCGGTGTCGGCCTACAATGAGCAGTTCTTC
D gene: .
V gene: TRBV5-1
J gene: TRBJ2-1
clone size: .

CDR3 protein: CASRLTVQHF
CDR3 DNA: TGTGCCAGCAGATTGACTGTGCAGCATTTT
D gene: .
V gene: TRBV6-1
J gene: TRBJ1-5
clone size: .

CDR3 protein: CASSFARGLNTEAFF
CDR3 DNA: TGTGCCAGCAGCTTCGCCAGGGGACTGAACACTGAAGCTTTCTTT
D gene: .
V gene: TRBV7-2
J gene: TRBJ1-1
clone size: .

CDR3 protein: CASSFEGKNGYTF
CDR3 DNA: TGCGCCAGCAGCTTCGAGGGGAAGAATGGCTACACCTTC
D gene: .
V gene: TRBV5-1
J gene: TRBJ1-2
clone size: .

CDR3 protein: CASSPGGRDTQYF
CDR3 DNA: TGTGCCAGCTCACCAGGGGGTCGGGATACGCAGTATTTT
D gene: .
V gene: TRBV18
J gene: TRBJ2-3
clone size: .

CDR3 protein: CASSVFSYEQYF
CDR3 DNA: TGCGCCAGCAGCGTTTTCTCCTACGAGCAGTACTTC
D gene: .
V gene: TRBV5-1
J gene: TRBJ2-7
clone size: .

CDR3 protein: CASSYKLERGAPNEQFF
CDR3 DNA: TGTGCCAGCAGCTATAAGCTTGAGCGGGGGGCCCCCAATGAGCAGTTCTTC
D gene: TRBD2
V gene: TRBV11-2
J gene: TRBJ2-1
clone size: .

CDR3 protein: CASSLGGQGGELFF
CDR3 DNA: TGTGCCAGCAGCTTGGGGGGGCAAGGAGGGGAGCTGTTTTTT
D gene: .
V gene: TRBV5-4
J gene: TRBJ2-2
clone size: .

CDR3 protein: CAISEGQGYQPQHF
CDR3 DNA: TGTGCCATCAGTGAGGGACAGGGCTATCAGCCCCAGCATTTT
D gene: TRBD1
V gene: TRBV10-3
J gene: TRBJ1-5
clone size: .

CDR3 protein: CASSLMVGQGQTFF
CDR3 DNA: TGTGCCAGCAGTTTGATGGTCGGACAGGGTCAGACTTTCTTT
D gene: TRBD1
V gene: TRBV27
J gene: TRBJ1-1
clone size: .

CDR3 protein: CASSRIRAPDTGELFF
CDR3 DNA: TGTGCCAGCAGTCGGATCAGGGCCCCGGACACCGGGGAGCTGTTTTTT
D gene: .
V gene: TRBV28
J gene: TRBJ2-2
clone size: .

CDR3 protein: CASSLGDRANTEAFF
CDR3 DNA: TGCGCCAGCAGCTTGGGGGACAGGGCAAACACTGAAGCTTTCTTT
D gene: TRBD1
V gene: TRBV5-1
J gene: TRBJ1-1
clone size: .

CDR3 protein: CASSGPLGNTDTQYF
CDR3 DNA: TGTGCCAGCAGTGGCCCCCTGGGTAACACAGATACGCAGTATTTT
D gene: .
V gene: TRBV6-6
J gene: TRBJ2-3
clone size: .

CDR3 protein: CASRGGASGYTF
CDR3 DNA: TGTGCCAGCAGAGGAGGGGCGAGTGGCTACACCTTC
D gene: .
V gene: TRBV6-5
J gene: TRBJ1-2
clone size: .

CDR3 protein: CASSRGPEQYF
CDR3 DNA: TGTGCCAGCAGCCGAGGGCCCGAGCAGTACTTC
D gene: .
V gene: TRBV5-6
J gene: TRBJ2-7
clone size: .

CDR3 protein: CASSRRRDTEAFF
CDR3 DNA: TGTGCCAGCAGCCGTCGACGGGACACTGAAGCTTTCTTT
D gene: .
V gene: TRBV7-3
J gene: TRBJ1-1
clone size: .

CDR3 protein: CASSPNSGYGNEKLFF
CDR3 DNA: TGTGCCAGCTCACCAAATTCGGGGTATGGGAATGAAAAACTGTTTTTT
D gene: .
V gene: TRBV18
J gene: TRBJ1-4
clone size: .